This section outlines one T cell receptor (beta chain) sequence together with its context. The antigen remains unidentified. This specimen comes from a study of T cell responses to AZD1222 COVID-19 vaccine. Regarding the study as a whole: Donors skewed white British and female; clonal diversity was possibly underestimated. Only five to seven AZD1222 recipients were seropositive at baseline. The study found vaccine-associated CD4 TCRs spanning spike, dominant at 160-218 and 743-854. Repertoire collection took place solely once the T cell response had peaked.

This CDR3 has 14 amino acids. Trimming shortened V by 5 bases and J by 6 bases, and 15 bases separated the two germline ends. CDR1 and CDR2 from the germline V gene are MNHEY and SVGAGI. Data came from immunoSEQ multiplex PCR; TCRdb stores just in-frame clones and leaves some out. The table shows 90,000 to 150,000 clones, with more than 85% occurring only once. The chain is built from TRBV6-5 and TRBJ2-3; no definite D call. Source: peripheral blood, taken on day 0 of AZD1222 vaccination. The source of this sequence is an adult in good health. The CDR3, as DNA: TGTGCCAGCAGTCTCCGGACCGTCCTGGATACGCAGTATTTT. It codes for CASSLRTVLDTQYF.